These 8 T cell receptor beta chains originate from one sample sequenced in a study of human T cells and chemical hapten exposure. Time point: pre-sensitization, week 0. Documented treatment: therapeutic diphenylcyclopropenone sensitization with weekly scalp DPC. TCRdb used MiXCR to reprocess the RACE reads, holding one entry per CDR3 protein. Of around 260,000 distinct CDR3 sequences in the sample, 8.6% were seen once. This material consisted of whole blood, taken in connection with sensitization to the hapten diphenylcyclopropenone (DPC). Every receptor here comes from a woman in her 40s with alopecia areata. Some clones in this sample may be carry-over from other donors' samples.

This clonotype has more than one count but fewer than ten. The gene calls are TRBV6-2 or TRBV6-3 and TRBJ1-1; 8 nucleotides align to TRBD1. V shed 3 bases, J shed 3 bases, and the junction held 9 bases outside the gene matches. Germline CDR1 is MNHEY and CDR2 is SVGEGT. CDR3 length: 16 residues. The CDR3 loop is CASSYRNQGADTEAFF. The CDR3 DNA sequence: TGTGCCAGCAGTTATCGGAACCAGGGGGCTGACACTGAAGCTTTCTTT.

This clonotype was detected only a few times. DNA for the CDR3: TGCGCCAGCAGCCCAGCTTTGACCCGGACAGAAAACTATGGCTACACCTTC. The encoded protein is CASSPALTRTENYGYTF. J is TRBJ1-2 and V is TRBV4-1; maybe TRBD1 (6 bases). The V and J ends lost 4 bases and 2 bases respectively, with 20 bases between them. CDR3 length: 17 residues. Germline V gives CDR1 MGHRA, CDR2 YSYEKL.

This clonotype was recorded a few times. V and J are TRBV7-8 and TRBJ2-7; D unclear. The CDR3 is 13 residues long. Trimming cost V 1 base and J 13 bases, with 17 bases left between them. Germline CDR1 is SGHVS and CDR2 is FQNEAQ. The DNA of the CDR3 is TGTGCCAGCAGCTTAGTGGGCCCTGAAGGAGCCTACTTC. It specifies CASSLVGPEGAYF.

This chain links TRBV20-1 with TRBJ1-6; the match to TRBD1 covers 7 bases. V lost 5 bases, J lost 5 bases, and 9 bases stayed unmatched. Germline V CDR1 and CDR2: DFQATT, SNEGSKA (reference sequence). The CDR3 has 15 amino acids. The CDR3 bases are TGCAGTGCTTCAGACAGGGTCGCCGATAATTCACCCCTCCACTTT. It codes for CSASDRVADNSPLHF.

The chain couples TRBV5-6 to TRBJ2-7; 8 bases fit TRBD1. Germline V gene sequence: CDR1 SGHDT, CDR2 YYEEEE. V lost 3 bases, J lost 2 bases, and 4 bases stayed unmatched. The CDR3 has 14 residues. The CDR3 sequence: CASSSGQAPYEQYF. The CDR3 nucleotides read TGTGCCAGCAGCTCGGGACAGGCCCCCTACGAGCAGTACTTC.

This clonotype was picked up many times. The chain couples TRBV6-2 or TRBV6-3 to TRBJ2-5; 7 positions agree with TRBD2. Germline V CDR1 and CDR2: MNHEY, SVGEGT. The CDR3 spans 13 residues. Trimming took 4 bases from V and 5 from J; bases not matched to a gene: 4. The CDR3 DNA follows: TGTGCCAGCAGTTTCGGGAGGCAGGAGACCCAGTACTTC. Translated, it gives CASSFGRQETQYF.

The sample holds a few counts of this clonotype. V is TRBV10-3 and J is TRBJ1-5; 7 positions match TRBD1. Germline trimming cut 5 bases from V and 5 bases from J; bases unmatched to any gene: 3. This CDR3 region has 13 residues. Germline CDR1 ENHRY, CDR2 SYGVKD. The chain's CDR3 is CAISPGTDQPQHF. The DNA for the CDR3 is TGTGCCATCAGTCCCGGGACAGATCAGCCCCAGCATTTT.

The sample holds many counts of this clonotype. V usage is TRBV27 and J usage is TRBJ2-7; D remains ambiguous. V was shortened by 5 bases and J by 1 base, with 3 bases between the two germline ends. Germline-derived CDR1 and CDR2 are MNHEY and SMNVEV (reference sequence). CDR3 length: 11 residues. This CDR3 is CASSTSYEQYF. The CDR3 DNA reads as TGTGCCAGCAGTACATCCTACGAGCAGTACTTC.